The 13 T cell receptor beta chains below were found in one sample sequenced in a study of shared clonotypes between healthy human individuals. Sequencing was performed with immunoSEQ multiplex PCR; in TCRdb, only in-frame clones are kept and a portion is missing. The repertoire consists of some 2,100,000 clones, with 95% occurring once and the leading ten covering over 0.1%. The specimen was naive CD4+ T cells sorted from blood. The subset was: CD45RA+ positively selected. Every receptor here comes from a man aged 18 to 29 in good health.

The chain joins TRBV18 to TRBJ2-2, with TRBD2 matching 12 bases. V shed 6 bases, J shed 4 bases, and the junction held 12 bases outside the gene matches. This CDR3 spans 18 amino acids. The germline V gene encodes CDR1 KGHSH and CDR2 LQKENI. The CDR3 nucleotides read TGTGCCAGCTCCCTCACTAGCGGGGGGACCACTTTCACCGGGGAGCTGTTTTTT. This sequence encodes CASSLTSGGTTFTGELFF.

CDR3: CASSRQITDTQYF. For the CDR3, the DNA is TGCGCCAGCAGCCGTCAGATCACAGATACGCAGTATTTT. This sequence joins TRBV4-3 and TRBJ2-3; no reliable D call. V lost 4 bases, J lost 2 bases, and 7 bases lay in between. Germline V gene data show CDR1 as LGHNA and CDR2 as YSLEER. The CDR3 runs to 13 residues.

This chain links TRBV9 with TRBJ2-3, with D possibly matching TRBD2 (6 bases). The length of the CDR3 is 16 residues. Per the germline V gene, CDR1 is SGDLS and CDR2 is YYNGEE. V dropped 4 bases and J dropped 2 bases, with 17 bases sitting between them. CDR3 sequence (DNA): TGTGCCAGCAGCCCAGATCAACTAGCTAACACAGATACGCAGTATTTT. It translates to CASSPDQLANTDTQYF.

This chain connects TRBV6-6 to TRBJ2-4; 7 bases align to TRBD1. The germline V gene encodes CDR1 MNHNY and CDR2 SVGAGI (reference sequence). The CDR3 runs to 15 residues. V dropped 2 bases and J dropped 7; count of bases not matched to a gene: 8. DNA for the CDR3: TGTGCCAGCAGTTACGAAGACAGGGTCTGGAACATTCAGTACTTC. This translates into CASSYEDRVWNIQYF.

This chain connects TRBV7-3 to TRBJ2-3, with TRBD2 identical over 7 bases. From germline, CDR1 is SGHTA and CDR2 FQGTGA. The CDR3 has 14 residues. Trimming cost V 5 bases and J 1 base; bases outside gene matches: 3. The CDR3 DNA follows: TGTGCCAGCAGCGGTACTAGCGGCACAGATACGCAGTATTTT. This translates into CASSGTSGTDTQYF.

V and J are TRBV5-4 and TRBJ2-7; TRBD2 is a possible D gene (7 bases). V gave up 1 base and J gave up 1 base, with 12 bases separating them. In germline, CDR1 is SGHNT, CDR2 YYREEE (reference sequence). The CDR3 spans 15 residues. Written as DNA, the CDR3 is TGTGCCAGCAGCTTGTGGGGGGGGCGATCCTACGAGCAGTACTTC. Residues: CASSLWGGRSYEQYF. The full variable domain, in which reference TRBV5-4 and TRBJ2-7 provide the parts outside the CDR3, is ETGVTQSPTHLIKTRGQQVTLRCSSQSGHNTVSWYQQALGQGPQFIFQYYREEENGRGNFPPRFSGLQFPNYSSELNVNALELDDSALYLCASSLWGGRSYEQYFGPGTRLTVT.

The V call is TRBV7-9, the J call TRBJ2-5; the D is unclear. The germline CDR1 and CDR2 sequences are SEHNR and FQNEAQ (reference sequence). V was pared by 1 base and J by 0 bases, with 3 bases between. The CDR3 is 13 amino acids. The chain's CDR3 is CASSLGYQETQYF. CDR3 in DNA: TGTGCCAGCAGCTTAGGGTACCAAGAGACCCAGTACTTC.

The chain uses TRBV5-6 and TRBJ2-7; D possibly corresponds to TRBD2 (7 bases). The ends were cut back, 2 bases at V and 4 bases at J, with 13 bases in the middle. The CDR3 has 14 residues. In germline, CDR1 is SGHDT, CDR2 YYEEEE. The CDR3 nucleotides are TGTGCCAGCAGCTTCGGGGGGCCGGGGTACGAGCAGTACTTC. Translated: CASSFGGPGYEQYF.

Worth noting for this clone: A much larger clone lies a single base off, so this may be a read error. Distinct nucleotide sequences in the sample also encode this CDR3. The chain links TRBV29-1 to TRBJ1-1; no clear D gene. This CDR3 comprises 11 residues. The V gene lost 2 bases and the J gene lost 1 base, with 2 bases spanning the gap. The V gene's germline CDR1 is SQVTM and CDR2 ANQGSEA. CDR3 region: CSVERNTEAFF. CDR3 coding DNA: TGCAGCGTTGAACGGAACACTGAAGCTTTCTTT.

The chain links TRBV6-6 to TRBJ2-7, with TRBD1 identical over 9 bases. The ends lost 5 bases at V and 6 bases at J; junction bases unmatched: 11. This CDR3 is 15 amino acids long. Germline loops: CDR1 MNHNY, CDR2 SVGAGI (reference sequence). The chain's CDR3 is CASSLRTGESVEQYF. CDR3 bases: TGTGCCAGCAGTCTTCGGACAGGGGAAAGCGTCGAGCAGTACTTC.

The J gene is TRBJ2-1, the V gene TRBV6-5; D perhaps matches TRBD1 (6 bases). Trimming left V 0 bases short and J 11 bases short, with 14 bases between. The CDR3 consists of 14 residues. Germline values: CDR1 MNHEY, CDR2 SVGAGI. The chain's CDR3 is CASSYSPGHRKQFF. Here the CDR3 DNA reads TGTGCCAGCAGTTACTCGCCGGGACATCGTAAGCAGTTCTTC.

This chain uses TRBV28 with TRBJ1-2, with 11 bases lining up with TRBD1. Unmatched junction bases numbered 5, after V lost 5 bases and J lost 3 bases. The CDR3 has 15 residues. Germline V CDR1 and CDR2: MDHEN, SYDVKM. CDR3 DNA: TGTGCCAGCAGTGGCCCGGGACAGGGGGACTATGGCTACACCTTC. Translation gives CASSGPGQGDYGYTF.

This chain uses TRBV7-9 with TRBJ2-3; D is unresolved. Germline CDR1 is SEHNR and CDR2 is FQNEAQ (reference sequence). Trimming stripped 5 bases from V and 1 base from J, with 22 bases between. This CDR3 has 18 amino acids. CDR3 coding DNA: TGTGCCAGCAGCCGGTTAATTTTGGTGGGCTGGGGCACAGATACGCAGTATTTT. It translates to CASSRLILVGWGTDTQYF. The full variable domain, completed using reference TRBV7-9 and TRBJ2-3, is DTGVSQNPRHKITKRGQNVTFRCDPISEHNRLYWYRQTLGQGPEFLTYFQNEAQLEKSRLLSDRFSAERPKGSFSTLEIQRTEQGDSAMYLCASSRLILVGWGTDTQYFGPGTRLTVL.